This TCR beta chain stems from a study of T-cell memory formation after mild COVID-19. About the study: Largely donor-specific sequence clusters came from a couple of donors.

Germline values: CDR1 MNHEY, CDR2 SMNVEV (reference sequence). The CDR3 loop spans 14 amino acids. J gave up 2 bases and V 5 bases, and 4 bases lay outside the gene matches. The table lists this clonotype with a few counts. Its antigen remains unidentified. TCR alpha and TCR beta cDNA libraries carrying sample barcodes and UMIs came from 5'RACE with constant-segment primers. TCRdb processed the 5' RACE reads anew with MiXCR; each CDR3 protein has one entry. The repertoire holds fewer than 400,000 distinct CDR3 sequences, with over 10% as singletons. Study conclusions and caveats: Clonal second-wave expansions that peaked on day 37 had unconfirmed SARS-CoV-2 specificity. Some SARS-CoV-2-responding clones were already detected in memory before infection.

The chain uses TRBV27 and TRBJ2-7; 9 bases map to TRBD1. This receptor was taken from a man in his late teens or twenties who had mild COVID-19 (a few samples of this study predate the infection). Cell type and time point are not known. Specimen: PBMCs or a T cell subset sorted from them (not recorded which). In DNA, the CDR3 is TGTGCCAGCAGTCCCGGGACAGGGCCCTACGAGCAGTACGTC. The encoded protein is CASSPGTGPYEQYV.